A single sample gave rise to the 7 T cell receptor beta chains below, sequenced in a study of blood T cell repertoires in COVID-19 (dated by TCRdb to the early 2020s). The receptor library was made with the immunoSEQ multiplex PCR assay. TCRdb holds this immuneACCESS table with in-frame rearrangements only. Some clones are missing; in checked studies, unresolved V genes explain under half, and the rest has no known cause. The table for this sample lists about 240,000 clones; roughly 87% of them were counted only once. The leading ten clones occupy around 7.8% of the sample. Sequencing was carried out using peripheral blood. The receptor set was obtained from a man aged 60 to 75 who had recovered from COVID-19.

The chain joins TRBV7-2 to TRBJ1-2; tentative D call: TRBD1 (5 bases). CDR3 length: 17 amino acids. Trimming left V 5 bases short and J 5 bases short, with 24 bases between. CDR1 and CDR2 (germline): SGHTA, FQGNSA. The CDR3 bases are TGTGCCAGCAGCCCCTCCCGAGCAGCGGGGGATTGGTATGGCTACACCTTC. This encodes CASSPSRAAGDWYGYTF. The full variable domain, in which reference TRBV7-2 and TRBJ1-2 provide the parts outside the CDR3, is GAGVSQSPSNKVTEKGKDVELRCDPISGHTALYWYRQSLGQGLEFLIYFQGNSAPDKSGLPSDRFSAERTGGSVSTLTIQRTQQEDSAVYLCASSPSRAAGDWYGYTFGSGTRLTVV.

This rearrangement joins TRBV12-3 or TRBV12-4 to TRBJ2-1; D remains ambiguous. This CDR3 comprises 13 residues. Trimming cost V 2 bases and J 0 bases, with 2 bases left between them. The CDR3 spells CASSLYSYNEQFF. The CDR3 region has the DNA TGTGCCAGCAGTTTATACTCCTACAATGAGCAGTTCTTC.

The gene calls are TRBV12-5 and TRBJ1-5; weak D call: TRBD1 (6 bases). Trimming took off 5 bases at V and 0 bases at J, with 20 bases between the two ends. CDR1 is LGHNT, CDR2 FRNRAP, per germline. This CDR3 region has 18 residues. The CDR3 nucleotides are TGTGCTAGTGGTATCACGGACAGTTATACTTATAGCAATCAGCCCCAGCATTTT. Translating it yields CASGITDSYTYSNQPQHF.

This clone was recorded once. This chain joins TRBV6-5 and TRBJ1-2; the D is unclear. Trimming left V 10 bases short and J 1 base short, with 16 bases between. Per the germline V gene, CDR1 is MNHEY and CDR2 is SVGAGI. There are 14 residues in the CDR3. The chain's CDR3 is CATTTGGVNYGYTF. CDR3 DNA: TGTGCCACCACAACCGGAGGAGTTAACTATGGCTACACCTTC.

This clone has ten or more counts. The chain carries TRBV3-1 (or the pseudogene TRBV3-2) and TRBJ1-2; possible D gene TRBD1, 6 bases. Trimming pared 1 base from V and 4 bases from J, leaving 13 bases between. Germline CDR1 and CDR2: LGHDT and YNNKEL (reference sequence). The CDR3 length is 15 residues. Here the CDR3 reads CASSQGTAFSYGYTF. Here the CDR3 DNA reads TGTGCCAGCAGCCAAGGGACAGCCTTTAGCTATGGCTACACCTTC.

The V call is TRBV6-5, the J call TRBJ1-5, with 10 bases aligning to TRBD1. Unmatched junction bases numbered 7, after V lost 8 bases and J lost 6 bases. Germline V lookup: CDR1 MNHEY, CDR2 SVGAGI. The CDR3 runs to 14 residues. The CDR3 reads CASDRDRGGQPQHF. The CDR3 DNA follows: TGTGCCAGCGACCGGGACAGGGGAGGTCAGCCCCAGCATTTT.

The gene calls are TRBV28 and TRBJ1-5; 10 bases agree with TRBD1. The germline V gene has CDR1 MDHEN and CDR2 SYDVKM. The CDR3 is 15 residues long. The V and J ends lost 6 bases and 3 bases, in that order; junction bases with no gene match: 5. The chain's CDR3 is CASRTGGINNQPQHF. The DNA for the CDR3 is TGTGCCAGCAGGACAGGGGGCATCAACAATCAGCCCCAGCATTTT.